This TCR beta chain came from a study of cytomegalovirus exposure and HLA in healthy donors. Germline values: CDR1 LNHDA, CDR2 SQIVND (reference sequence). Trimming took 5 bases from V and 4 from J, leaving 17 bases between them. The CDR3 is 15 amino acids. PCR involved 60 Vbeta and 13 Jbeta primers. Profiled with immunoSEQ multiplex PCR; TCRdb holds only in-frame clones, not every one. The sample lists around 170,000 clones, approximately 81% seen once, with approximately 3.9% in the top ten. Healthy donors of bone marrow made up the group. The V and J genes are TRBV19 and TRBJ2-5; weak D call: TRBD1 (5 bases). Material for sequencing was PBMCs. The sequence was obtained from a man aged 50 or older in good health and CMV-seronegative. The CDR3 bases are TGTGCCAGTAGTCGCGCGCCAGGGAAGGGAGAGACCCAGTACTTC. Its translation: CASSRAPGKGETQYF.